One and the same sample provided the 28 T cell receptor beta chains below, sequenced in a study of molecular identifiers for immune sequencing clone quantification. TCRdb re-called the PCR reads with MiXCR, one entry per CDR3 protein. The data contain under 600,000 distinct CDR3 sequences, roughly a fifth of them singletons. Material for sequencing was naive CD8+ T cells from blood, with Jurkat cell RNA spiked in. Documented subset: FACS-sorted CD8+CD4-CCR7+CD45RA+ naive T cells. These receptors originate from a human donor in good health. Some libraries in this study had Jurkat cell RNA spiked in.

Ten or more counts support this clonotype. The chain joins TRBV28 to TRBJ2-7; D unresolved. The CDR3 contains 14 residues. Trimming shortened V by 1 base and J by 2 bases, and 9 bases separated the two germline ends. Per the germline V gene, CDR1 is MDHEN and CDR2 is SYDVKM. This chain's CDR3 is CASSLSGAPYEQYF. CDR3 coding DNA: TGTGCCAGCAGTTTATCCGGAGCACCCTACGAGCAGTACTTC.

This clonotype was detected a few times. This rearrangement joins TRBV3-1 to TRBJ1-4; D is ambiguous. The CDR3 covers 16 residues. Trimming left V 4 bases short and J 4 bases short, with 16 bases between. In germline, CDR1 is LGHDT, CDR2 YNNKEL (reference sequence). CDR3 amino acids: CASSPETQTNNEKLFF. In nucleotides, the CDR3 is TGTGCCAGCAGCCCTGAGACACAAACGAATAATGAAAAACTGTTTTTT. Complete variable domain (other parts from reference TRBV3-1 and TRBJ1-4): DTAVSQTPKYLVTQMGNDKSIKCEQNLGHDTMYWYKQDSKKFLKIMFSYNNKELIINETVPNRFSPKSPDKAHLNLHINSLELGDSAVYFCASSPETQTNNEKLFFGSGTQLSVL.

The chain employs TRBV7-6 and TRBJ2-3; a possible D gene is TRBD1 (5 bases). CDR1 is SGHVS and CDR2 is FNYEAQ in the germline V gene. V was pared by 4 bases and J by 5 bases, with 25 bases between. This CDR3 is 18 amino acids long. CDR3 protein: CASSSDIIDTLGIDTQYF. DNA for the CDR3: TGTGCCAGCAGCTCGGACATTATCGACACTTTAGGCATAGATACGCAGTATTTT.

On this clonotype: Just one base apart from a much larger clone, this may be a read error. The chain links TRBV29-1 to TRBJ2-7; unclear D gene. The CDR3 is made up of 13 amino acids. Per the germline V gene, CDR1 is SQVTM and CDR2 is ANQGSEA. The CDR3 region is CSVEGKGSYEQHF. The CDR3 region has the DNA TGCAGCGTTGAGGGGAAAGGGTCCTACGAGCAGCACTTC.

DNA of the CDR3: TGTGCCACGGGTCCCGGGACTACACTTTATCCGGGGGAGCTGTTTTTT. Its protein is CATGPGTTLYPGELFF. J is TRBJ2-2 and V is TRBV7-9; 7 bases are shared with TRBD2. Trimming took 10 bases from V and 8 from J; bases not matched to a gene: 19. The CDR3 runs 16 residues. Germline-derived CDR1 and CDR2 are SEHNR and FQNEAQ (reference sequence). The entire variable domain, with the rest obtained from reference TRBV7-9 and TRBJ2-2, is as follows: DTGVSQNPRHKITKRGQNVTFRCDPISEHNRLYWYRQTLGQGPEFLTYFQNEAQLEKSRLLSDRFSAERPKGSFSTLEIQRTEQGDSAMYLCATGPGTTLYPGELFFGEGSRLTVL.

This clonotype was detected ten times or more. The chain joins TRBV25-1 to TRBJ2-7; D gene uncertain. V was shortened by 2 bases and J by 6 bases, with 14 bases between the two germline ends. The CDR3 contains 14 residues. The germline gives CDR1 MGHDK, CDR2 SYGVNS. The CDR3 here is CASSENTYSLEQYF. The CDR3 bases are TGTGCCAGCAGTGAAAATACGTACAGCCTCGAGCAGTACTTC.

CDR3 protein: CASSVNSTGLETQYF. Written as DNA, the CDR3 is TGTGCCAGCAGCGTAAATAGTACAGGGCTCGAGACCCAGTACTTC. V usage is TRBV11-1 and J usage is TRBJ2-5, with D maybe TRBD1 (6 bases). Trimming removed 5 bases from V and 5 bases from J, with 18 bases in between. CDR1 is SGHAT, CDR2 FQDESV, per germline (reference sequence). This CDR3 has 15 residues.

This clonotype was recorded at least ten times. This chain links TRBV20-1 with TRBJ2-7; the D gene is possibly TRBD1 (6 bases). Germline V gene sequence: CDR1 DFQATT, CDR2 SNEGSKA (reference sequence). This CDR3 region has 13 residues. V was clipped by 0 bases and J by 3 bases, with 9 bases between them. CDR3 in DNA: TGCAGTGCTAGAGAGGGGGCCGGCTACGAGCAGTACTTC. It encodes CSAREGAGYEQYF.

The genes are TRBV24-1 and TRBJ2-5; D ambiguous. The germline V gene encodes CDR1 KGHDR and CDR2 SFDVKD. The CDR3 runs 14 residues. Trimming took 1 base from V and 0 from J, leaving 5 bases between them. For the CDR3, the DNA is TGTGCCACCAGTGATTTTGCGGACCAAGAGACCCAGTACTTC. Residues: CATSDFADQETQYF.

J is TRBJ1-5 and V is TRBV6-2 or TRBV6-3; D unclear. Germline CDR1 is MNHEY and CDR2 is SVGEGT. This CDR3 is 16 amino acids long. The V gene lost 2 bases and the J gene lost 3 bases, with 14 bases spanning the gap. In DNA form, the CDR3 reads TGTGCCAGCAGTTACAAAGGACCCCATGTCAATCAGCCCCAGCATTTT. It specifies CASSYKGPHVNQPQHF.

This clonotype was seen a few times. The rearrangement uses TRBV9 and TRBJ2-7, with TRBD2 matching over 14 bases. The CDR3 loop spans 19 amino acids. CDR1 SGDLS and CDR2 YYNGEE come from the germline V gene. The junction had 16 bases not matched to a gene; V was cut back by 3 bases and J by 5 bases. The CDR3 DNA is TGTGCCAGCAGCGCAGGATCCGGGACTAGCGGGGGATCGTACGACGAGCAGTACTTC. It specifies CASSAGSGTSGGSYDEQYF.

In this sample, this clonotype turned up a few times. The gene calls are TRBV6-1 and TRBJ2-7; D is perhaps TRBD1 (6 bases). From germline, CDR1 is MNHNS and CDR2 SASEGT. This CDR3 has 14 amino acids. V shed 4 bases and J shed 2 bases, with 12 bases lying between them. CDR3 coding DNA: TGTGCCAGCAGTGCCTACAGGGCCGCCTACGAGCAGTACTTC. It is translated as CASSAYRAAYEQYF.

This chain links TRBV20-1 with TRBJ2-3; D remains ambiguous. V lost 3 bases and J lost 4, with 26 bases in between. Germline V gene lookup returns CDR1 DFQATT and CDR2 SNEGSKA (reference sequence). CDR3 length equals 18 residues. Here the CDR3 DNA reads TGCAGTGCTAGGTTGGGCCGGCGAACGGAGCAGTGGCCAGATACGCAGTATTTT. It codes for CSARLGRRTEQWPDTQYF.

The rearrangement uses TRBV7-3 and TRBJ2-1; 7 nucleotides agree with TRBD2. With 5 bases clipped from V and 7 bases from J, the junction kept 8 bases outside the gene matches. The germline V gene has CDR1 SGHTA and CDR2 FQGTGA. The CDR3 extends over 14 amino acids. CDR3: CASSPGAGGNEQFF. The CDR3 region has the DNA TGTGCCAGCAGCCCGGGAGCCGGGGGGAATGAGCAGTTCTTC.

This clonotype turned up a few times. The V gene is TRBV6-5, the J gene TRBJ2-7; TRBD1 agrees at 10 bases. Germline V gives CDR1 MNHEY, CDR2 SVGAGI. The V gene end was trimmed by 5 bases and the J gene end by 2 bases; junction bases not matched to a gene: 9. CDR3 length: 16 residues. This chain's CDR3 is CASSSDGQGGPYEQYF. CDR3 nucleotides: TGTGCCAGCAGTAGTGATGGACAGGGGGGACCCTACGAGCAGTACTTC.

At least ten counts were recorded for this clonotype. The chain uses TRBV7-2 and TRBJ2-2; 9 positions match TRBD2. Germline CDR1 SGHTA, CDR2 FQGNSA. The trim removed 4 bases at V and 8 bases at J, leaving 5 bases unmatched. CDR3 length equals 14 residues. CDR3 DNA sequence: TGTGCCAGCAGCTCGGGACTAGCCCCGGGGGAGCTGTTTTTT. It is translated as CASSSGLAPGELFF.

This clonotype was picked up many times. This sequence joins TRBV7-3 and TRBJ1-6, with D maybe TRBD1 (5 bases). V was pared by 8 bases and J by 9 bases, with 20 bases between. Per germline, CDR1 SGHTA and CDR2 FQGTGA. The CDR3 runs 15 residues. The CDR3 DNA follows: TGTGCCAGCCGAATGGGGGATGCGGTCAGTTCACCCCTCCACTTT. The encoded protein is CASRMGDAVSSPLHF.

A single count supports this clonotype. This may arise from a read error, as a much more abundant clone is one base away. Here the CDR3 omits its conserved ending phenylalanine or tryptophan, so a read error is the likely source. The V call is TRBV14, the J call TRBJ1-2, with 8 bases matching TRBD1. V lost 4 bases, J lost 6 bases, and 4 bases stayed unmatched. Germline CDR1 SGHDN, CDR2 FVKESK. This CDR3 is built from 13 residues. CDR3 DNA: TGTGCCAGCAGCCTGACAGGGGTCGATGGCTACACCTGC. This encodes CASSLTGVDGYTC.

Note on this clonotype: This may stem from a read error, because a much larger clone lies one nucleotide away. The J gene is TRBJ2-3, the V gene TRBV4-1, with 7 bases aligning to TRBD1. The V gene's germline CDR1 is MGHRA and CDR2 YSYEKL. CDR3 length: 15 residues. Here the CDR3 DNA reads TGCGTCAGCAGCCAAGTGGGGACAGCCCCAGATACGCAGTATTTT. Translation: CVSSQVGTAPDTQYF.

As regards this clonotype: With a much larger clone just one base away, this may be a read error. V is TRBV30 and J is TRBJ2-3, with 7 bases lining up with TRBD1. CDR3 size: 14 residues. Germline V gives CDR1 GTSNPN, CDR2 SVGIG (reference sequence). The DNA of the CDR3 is TGTGCCTGGACCTGGGACAGCTACACAGATACGCGGTATTTT. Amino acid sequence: CAWTWDSYTDTRYF.

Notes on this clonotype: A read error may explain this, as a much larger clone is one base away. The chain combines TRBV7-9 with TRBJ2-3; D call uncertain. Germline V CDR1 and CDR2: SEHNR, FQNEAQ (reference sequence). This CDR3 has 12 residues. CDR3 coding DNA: TGTGCCAACAGCTTAACGGGTCATACGCAGTATTTT. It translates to CANSLTGHTQYF.

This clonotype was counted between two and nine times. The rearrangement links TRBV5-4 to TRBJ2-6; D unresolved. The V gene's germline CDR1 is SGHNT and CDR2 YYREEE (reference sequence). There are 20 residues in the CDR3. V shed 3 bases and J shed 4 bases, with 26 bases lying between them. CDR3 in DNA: TGTGCCAGCAGCTCATCAACCCCCTCGGTGGCCGACCGCGGGGCCAACGTCCTGACTTTC. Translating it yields CASSSSTPSVADRGANVLTF.

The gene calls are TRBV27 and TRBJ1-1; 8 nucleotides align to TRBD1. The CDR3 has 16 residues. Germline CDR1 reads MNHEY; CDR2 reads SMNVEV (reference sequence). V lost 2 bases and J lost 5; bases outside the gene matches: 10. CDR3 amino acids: CASSLTPAGGWTEAFF. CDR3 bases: TGTGCCAGCAGTTTAACCCCGGCAGGGGGCTGGACTGAAGCTTTCTTT.

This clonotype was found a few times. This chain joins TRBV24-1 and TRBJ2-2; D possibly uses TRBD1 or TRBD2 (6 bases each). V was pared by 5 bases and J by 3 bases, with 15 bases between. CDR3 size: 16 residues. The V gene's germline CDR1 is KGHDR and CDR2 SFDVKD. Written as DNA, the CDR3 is TGTGCCACCAGTGTGGGGGGCGCCGGGGACACCGGGGAGCTGTTTTTT. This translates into CATSVGGAGDTGELFF.

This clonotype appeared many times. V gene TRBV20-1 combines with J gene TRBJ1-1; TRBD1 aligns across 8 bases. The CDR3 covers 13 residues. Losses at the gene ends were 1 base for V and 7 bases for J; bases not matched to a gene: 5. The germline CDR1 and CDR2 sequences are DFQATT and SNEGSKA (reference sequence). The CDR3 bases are TGCAGTGCTAGAGGGCGCAGGGGGCTTGAAGCTTTCTTT. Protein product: CSARGRRGLEAFF.

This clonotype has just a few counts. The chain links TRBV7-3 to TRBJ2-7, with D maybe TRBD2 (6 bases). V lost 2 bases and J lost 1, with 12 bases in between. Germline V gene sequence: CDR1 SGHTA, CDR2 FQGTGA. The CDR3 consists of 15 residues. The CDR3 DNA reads TGTGCCAGCAGCTTAGACGGGAGAGGGTCCTACGAGCAGTACTTC. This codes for CASSLDGRGSYEQYF.

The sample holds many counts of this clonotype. The CDR3 spells CASGEAGKLFF. CDR3 coding DNA: TGCGCCAGCGGCGAGGCGGGGAAACTGTTTTTT. V is TRBV4-3 and J is TRBJ1-4; D not resolved. V lost 8 bases to trimming and J lost 11 bases, with 12 bases between them. Germline V CDR1 and CDR2: LGHNA, YSLEER. This CDR3 is 11 amino acids long.

CDR3: CASSKREKSYEQYF. Here the CDR3 DNA reads TGTGCCAGCAGCAAAAGGGAGAAGAGCTACGAGCAGTACTTC. The V gene is TRBV21-1, the J gene TRBJ2-7; the table's D call, TRBD2, was not checked against the DNA. TRBV21-1 is an annotated pseudogene. The CDR3 runs 14 residues.